These 16 T cell receptor beta chains originate from one sample sequenced in a study of T cells expressing NK-cell markers. TCRdb re-analyzed the 5' RACE reads; it lists each CDR3 protein once, without DNA. This repertoire comprises roughly 350,000 distinct CDR3 sequences; its ten largest clones make up over 4%. Sequenced material: blood T cells: a sorted CD56 or NKG2C T cell subset, CD4+ or CD8+ T cells, or bulk PBMC T cells (not recorded which). The receptors were gathered from a man aged 18 to 69 in good health.

The chain is built from TRBV9 and TRBJ2-5; TCRdb designates TRBD1, a call that cannot be tested without DNA. This CDR3 comprises 15 residues. Per germline, CDR1 SGDLS and CDR2 YYNGEE. The CDR3 reads CASTRTGGWEETQYF. Full variable domain (remainder filled in from reference TRBV9 and TRBJ2-5): DSGVTQTPKHLITATGQRVTLRCSPRSGDLSVYWYQQSLDQGLQFLIQYYNGEERAKGNILERFSAQQFPDLHSELNLSSLELGDSALYFCASTRTGGWEETQYFGPGTRLLVL.

The chain couples TRBV4-1 to TRBJ2-4. The CDR3 covers 16 residues. Per germline, CDR1 MGHRA and CDR2 YSYEKL. This CDR3 is CASSQESDPKENIQYF.

The rearrangement links TRBV28 to TRBJ2-5; TCRdb's assignment of TRBD2 cannot be checked, as there is no DNA. Per germline, CDR1 MDHEN and CDR2 SYDVKM. The CDR3 has 14 amino acids. The CDR3 protein is CASRDSGGRETQYF.

V usage is TRBV20-1 and J usage is TRBJ1-5; TCRdb names TRBD1, which stays unverified in the absence of DNA. From germline, CDR1 is DFQATT and CDR2 SNEGSKA (reference sequence). This CDR3 contains 13 residues. The CDR3 is CSARTGVGQPQHF.

The CDR3 spells CASSVMAGSKREQYF. This chain connects TRBV25-1 to TRBJ2-7. The CDR3 spans 15 residues. Germline CDR1 and CDR2: MGHDK and SYGVNS.

The rearrangement links TRBV7-2 to TRBJ2-7; TCRdb calls TRBD2, which cannot be checked without DNA. In germline, CDR1 is SGHTA, CDR2 FQGNSA. The CDR3 loop spans 15 amino acids. The CDR3 here is CASSLGAGQPYEQYF. Looking up the rest from reference TRBV7-2 and TRBJ2-7 gives the full variable domain: GAGVSQSPSNKVTEKGKDVELRCDPISGHTALYWYRQSLGQGLEFLIYFQGNSAPDKSGLPSDRFSAERTGGSVSTLTIQRTQQEDSAVYLCASSLGAGQPYEQYFGPGTRLTVT.

CDR3 sequence: CASSVPGTGAGANVLTF. The genes are TRBV5-1 and TRBJ2-6; absent DNA, TCRdb's TRBD1 call cannot be checked. CDR1 is SGHRS, CDR2 YFSETQ, per germline. The CDR3 totals 17 residues.

The chain combines TRBV3-1 with TRBJ2-2; the TRBD2 assignment by TCRdb is unverifiable without DNA. CDR1 and CDR2 from the germline V gene are LGHDT and YNNKEL (reference sequence). This CDR3 contains 18 residues. The CDR3 is CASSHTGTSGGATGELFF.

The chain is built from TRBV18 and TRBJ1-1; TCRdb picks TRBD1, but there is no DNA to check that call. CDR1 and CDR2 (germline): KGHSH, LQKENI. The CDR3 runs 14 residues. The CDR3: CASSPVQGPTEAFF.

The chain has TRBV7-9 and TRBJ2-7; the D call from TCRdb, TRBD1, cannot be confirmed without DNA. The CDR3 runs 11 residues. The germline V gene encodes CDR1 SEHNR and CDR2 FQNEAQ (reference sequence). The CDR3 is CASSLLGVLYF.

The chain uses TRBV5-1 and TRBJ2-1; without DNA, the TCRdb call of TRBD2 cannot be checked. Germline V lookup: CDR1 SGHRS, CDR2 YFSETQ. CDR3 length: 15 residues. CDR3 sequence: CASSLALAMGNEQFF. The whole variable domain, remainder taken from reference TRBV5-1 and TRBJ2-1, is KAGVTQTPRYLIKTRGQQVTLSCSPISGHRSVSWYQQTPGQGLQFLFEYFSETQRNKGNFPGRFSGRQFSNSRSEMNVSTLELGDSALYLCASSLALAMGNEQFFGPGTRLTVL.

The chain employs TRBV5-1 and TRBJ2-2. CDR3 length: 17 amino acids. The germline V gene encodes CDR1 SGHRS and CDR2 YFSETQ. This CDR3 is CASSLVPGTANTGELFF.

The CDR3 region is CASSRGQDFNQPQHF. This chain joins TRBV7-9 and TRBJ1-5; TCRdb designates TRBD1, a call that cannot be tested without DNA. The CDR3 is made up of 15 amino acids. CDR1 is SEHNR, CDR2 FQNEAQ, per germline (reference sequence).

V and J are TRBV5-1 and TRBJ2-3; TCRdb selects TRBD1, and the lack of DNA leaves this call unchecked. The germline gives CDR1 SGHRS, CDR2 YFSETQ. CDR3 size: 15 residues. CDR3 amino acids: CASSVTGLRTDTQYF.

The chain employs TRBV5-4 and TRBJ2-1. Germline CDR1 and CDR2: SGHNT and YYREEE (reference sequence). This CDR3 contains 17 residues. This chain's CDR3 is CASSLGVGQGPYNEQFF.

The J gene is TRBJ2-1, the V gene TRBV25-1; TCRdb outputs TRBD1, but without DNA this stays unchecked. The CDR3 loop spans 14 amino acids. Germline V gene data show CDR1 as MGHDK and CDR2 as SYGVNS. The CDR3 loop reads CASQTGTSYNEQFF.